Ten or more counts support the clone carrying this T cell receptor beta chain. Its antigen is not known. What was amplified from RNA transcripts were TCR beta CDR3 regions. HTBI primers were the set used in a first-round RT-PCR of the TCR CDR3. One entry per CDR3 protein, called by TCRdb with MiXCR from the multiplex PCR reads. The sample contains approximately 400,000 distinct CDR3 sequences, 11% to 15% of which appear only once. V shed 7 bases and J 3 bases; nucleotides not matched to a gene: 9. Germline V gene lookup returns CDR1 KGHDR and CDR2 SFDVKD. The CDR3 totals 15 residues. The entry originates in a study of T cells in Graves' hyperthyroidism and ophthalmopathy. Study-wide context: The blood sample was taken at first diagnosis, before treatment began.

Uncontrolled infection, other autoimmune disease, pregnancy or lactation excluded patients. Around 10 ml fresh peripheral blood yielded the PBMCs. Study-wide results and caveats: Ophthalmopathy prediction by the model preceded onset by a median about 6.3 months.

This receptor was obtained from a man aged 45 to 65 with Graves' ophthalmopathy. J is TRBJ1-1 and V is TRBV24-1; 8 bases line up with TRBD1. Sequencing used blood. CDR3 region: CATSPTGALDTEAFF. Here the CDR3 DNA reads TGTGCCACCAGCCCGACAGGGGCATTGGACACTGAAGCTTTCTTT.